This TCR beta chain was profiled in a study of CD8 T cells in Susac syndrome. Random-hexamer reverse transcription was applied to about 0.45 to 1 ug RNA. Amplification of TCR beta CDR3 across 54 Vbeta and 13 Jbeta was performed with immunoSEQ multiplex PCR. TCRdb redid the calling of the immunoSEQ multiplex PCR reads with MiXCR, one entry per CDR3 protein. The sample has about 190,000 distinct CDR3 sequences, over 75% seen once. Trimming removed 0 bases from V and 1 base from J, with 18 bases in between. Germline CDR1 MGHRA, CDR2 YSYEKL. The CDR3 consists of 18 residues. This sequence originates from a human donor with Susac syndrome. The chain employs TRBV4-1 and TRBJ1-1; D is possibly TRBD1 (5 bases). Sequenced material: CD4+ T cells from PBMCs. This chain's CDR3 is CASSQEGASSGSNTEAFF. The CDR3, as DNA: TGCGCCAGCAGCCAAGAAGGGGCGAGTTCAGGTTCGAACACTGAAGCTTTCTTT.